This T cell receptor (beta chain) was observed in a study of control samples from healthy donors and cancer patients (dated by TCRdb to about 2020). The germline V gene supplies CDR1 SGHRS and CDR2 YFSETQ. From the cysteine up to the phenylalanine, the CDR3 has a length of 16 residues. Only CDR3 DNA remains: 48 bases, in frame from the first base. V drops 0 bases and J drops 3 bases, leaving 13 bases in between. The library was made by the immunoSEQ multiplex PCR assay. TCRdb re-hosts the immuneACCESS table, in-frame sequences only. Its copies lack some clones; in the studies checked, an unresolved V gene accounts for under half of them, and the cause for the rest is not known. For this sample there are 150,000 to 200,000 clones; around nine tenths appear just once. The ten largest account for roughly 1.5% of the sample. Comment on this clone: Its binding antigen is unknown. No quality values exist for individual bases; no much larger clone is one base distant.

This sequence was found in a young man in good health. The source material was blood. This receptor chain uses TRBV5-1 and TRBJ2-1; the D gene cannot be resolved beyond TRBD1 or TRBD2, each matching 5 bases. The CDR3 region: CASSLGGASFYNEQFF. DNA sequence: TGCGCCAGCAGCTTGGGAGGGGCTAGCTTCTACAATGAGCAGTTCTTC.